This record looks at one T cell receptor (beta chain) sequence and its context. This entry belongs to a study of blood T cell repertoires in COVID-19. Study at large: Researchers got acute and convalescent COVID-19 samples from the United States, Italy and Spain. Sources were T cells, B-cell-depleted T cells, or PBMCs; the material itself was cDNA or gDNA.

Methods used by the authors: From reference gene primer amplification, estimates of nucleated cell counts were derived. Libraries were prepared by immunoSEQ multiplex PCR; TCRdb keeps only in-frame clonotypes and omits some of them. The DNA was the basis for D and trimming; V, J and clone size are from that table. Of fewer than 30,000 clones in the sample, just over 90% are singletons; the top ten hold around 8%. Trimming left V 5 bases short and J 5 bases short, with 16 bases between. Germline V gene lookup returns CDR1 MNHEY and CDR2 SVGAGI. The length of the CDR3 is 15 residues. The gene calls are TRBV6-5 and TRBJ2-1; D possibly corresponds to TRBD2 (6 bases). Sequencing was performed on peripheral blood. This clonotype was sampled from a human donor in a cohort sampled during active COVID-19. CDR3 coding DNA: TGTGCCAGCAGTCCAGGCGGGATCCTCGACAATGAGCAGTTCTTC. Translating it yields CASSPGGILDNEQFF.